This TCR beta chain originates from a study of blood T cell repertoires in COVID-19. Study-level information: Samples came from the United States, Italy and Spain, spanning acute and convalescent COVID-19.

TCRdb's table, derived via immunoSEQ multiplex PCR, lists solely in-frame clones and lacks some. The sample carries about 250,000 clones, approximately 85% recorded once. Individuals drawn from around 25 US areas were about 18 to 90 years old. The V gene lost 5 bases and the J gene lost 6 bases, with 15 bases spanning the gap. Germline assignment: CDR1 LGHNA and CDR2 YNFKEQ. The length of the CDR3 is 14 residues. The chain employs TRBV4-2 and TRBJ2-3, with D tentatively TRBD2 (5 bases). What was sequenced was PBMCs or T cells enriched from blood (not recorded which). The sequence derives from a woman in her twenties or thirties who had recovered from COVID-19. CDR3 DNA sequence: TGTGCCAGCAGCGGGAGCGCTCAGTGGGATACGCAGTATTTT. It yields the protein CASSGSAQWDTQYF.